These T cell receptor beta chains were read from a single sample in a study of blood T cell repertoires in COVID-19. The method was immunoSEQ multiplex PCR; TCRdb's version includes in-frame clones alone and lacks a portion of them. Seen here are around 230,000 clones, approximately 86% observed once, and the top ten hold approximately 0.69%. The specimen was peripheral blood. These receptors came from a man aged 35 to 55 with acute or convalescent COVID-19. Each CDR3 is given with its conserved first and last residue. D genes are given only for firm matches. Rows give clone size only sometimes, using once, few, many, or a class for an expanded clone.

v_gene	j_gene	abundance	d_gene	CDR3nt	CDR3aa
TRBV6-5	TRBJ1-5	-	-	TGTGCCAGCAGTTACCCACAGGATTGGACCCAGCATTTT	CASSYPQDWTQHF
TRBV5-1	TRBJ1-6	-	TRBD1	TGCGCCAGCAGCTTGTTTCGCGATGGGATACAGGGGCATTCACCCCTCCACTTT	CASSLFRDGIQGHSPLHF
TRBV6-5	TRBJ1-1	-	TRBD1	TGTGCCAGCAGGGGGACGACAGGGCGATGGACTGAAGCTTTCTTT	CASRGTTGRWTEAFF
TRBV6-5	TRBJ2-7	-	-	TGTGCCAGCAGTCCTCCCGAGGGGGTGGAGTACTTC	CASSPPEGVEYF
TRBV18	TRBJ2-1	-	TRBD2	TGTGCCAGCTCACCACGACTAGCGGGGGCCCTGAAGAGCTCCTACAATGAGCAGTTCTTC	CASSPRLAGALKSSYNEQFF
TRBV28	TRBJ1-2	-	TRBD1	TGTGCCAGCAGTTTAAGGCACGGGGACAGGGCAAGCTATGGCTACACCTTC	CASSLRHGDRASYGYTF
TRBV27	TRBJ1-2	-	-	TGTGCCAGCAGTTTGGATGGGACACCTGGCCCCTATGGCTACACCTTC	CASSLDGTPGPYGYTF
TRBV6-5	TRBJ2-1	-	-	TGTGCCAGCAGCCCAACAAACAATGAGCAGTTCTTC	CASSPTNNEQFF
TRBV28	TRBJ2-7	-	-	TGTGCCAGCAGTATCCGAGGCAACGAGCAGTACTTC	CASSIRGNEQYF
TRBV28	TRBJ2-3	-	-	TGTGCCAGCAGTTTCACAGGGATGGCGACAGATACGCAGTATTTT	CASSFTGMATDTQYF
TRBV2	TRBJ2-7	-	-	TGTGCCAGCAGTCTAGCGAACTACGAGCAGTACTTC	CASSLANYEQYF
TRBV6-5	TRBJ1-1	-	-	TGTGCCAGCAGTTACTGGGGGGGCCGGAGGAACACTGAAGCTTTCTTT	CASSYWGGRRNTEAFF
TRBV2	TRBJ2-7	-	-	TGTGCGTCGGACAGAGACTACGAGCAGTACTTC	CASDRDYEQYF
TRBV7-2	TRBJ2-7	-	-	TGTGCCAGCAGCCCCGACAGGTCTACAAGGTACGAGCAGTACTTC	CASSPDRSTRYEQYF
TRBV18	TRBJ2-1	-	-	TGTGCCAGCTCACCACCAGGGGTGGAAAGAAGTGAGCAGTTCTTC	CASSPPGVERSEQFF
TRBV5-1	TRBJ2-7	-	-	TGCGCCAGCAGCTTCCGGACATTGGCAAATTTCAACGAGCAGTACTTC	CASSFRTLANFNEQYF
TRBV9	TRBJ2-7	-	-	TGTGCCAGCAGCGTAGCTGGGGCAGGGATCAGCTACGAGCAGTACTTC	CASSVAGAGISYEQYF
TRBV19	TRBJ2-7	-	-	TGTGCCAGTAGGGACGACAGAACTGCAGGCGAGCAGTACTTC	CASRDDRTAGEQYF
TRBV5-6	TRBJ2-7	-	-	TGTGCCAGCAGCTTGCTTCGGGGGGCCCTCGACGAGCAGTACTTC	CASSLLRGALDEQYF
TRBV27	TRBJ1-5	-	TRBD1	TGTGCCAGCAGTTTAGGGACAGGTGGCAATCAGCCCCAGCATTTT	CASSLGTGGNQPQHF
TRBV21-1	TRBJ2-3	-	-	TGTGCCAGCAGCAAAAGGGGAGGACTAGCGGGGGCAATCAACACAGATACGCAGTATTTT	CASSKRGGLAGAINTDTQYF
TRBV6-5	TRBJ1-4	-	TRBD1	TGTGCCAGCAGACTTGACAGGGCTACTAATGAAAAACTGTTTTTT	CASRLDRATNEKLFF
TRBV5-6	TRBJ1-6	-	-	TGTGCCAGCAGCTTGTGGGGTGGGGGCCGGTCACCCCTCCACTTT	CASSLWGGGRSPLHF
TRBV5-1	TRBJ2-1	once	TRBD2	TGCGCCAGCAGCTTGGGACTAGCGGGGGGGCCGAATGAGCAGTTCTTC	CASSLGLAGGPNEQFF
TRBV28	TRBJ2-5	-	TRBD2	TGTGCCAGCAGTACCCCTAGCGGGAGGATGGAAGAGACCCAGTACTTC	CASSTPSGRMEETQYF
TRBV7-2	TRBJ2-7	-	TRBD1	TGTGCCAGCACCGCCGACAGGGGGCGCGTCGAGCAGTACTTC	CASTADRGRVEQYF
TRBV7-9	TRBJ1-5	-	TRBD1	TGTGCCAGCAGCTTAGGAGACAGGGGTGCGGGGCAGCCCCAGCATTTT	CASSLGDRGAGQPQHF
TRBV19	TRBJ1-1	-	-	TGTGCCAGTAGTCCCTGGTCGGACACTGAAGCTTTCTTT	CASSPWSDTEAFF
TRBV12-3/TRBV12-4	TRBJ1-2	once	-	TGTGCCAGCAGTCAACAGGGTGGGTATGGCTACACCTTC	CASSQQGGYGYTF
TRBV6-5	TRBJ2-7	-	-	TGTGCCAGCAGAGAGACCGGGACATCCACCTACGAGCAGTACTTC	CASRETGTSTYEQYF
TRBV6-5	TRBJ2-7	-	TRBD2	TGTGCCAGCAGTTACAGCGCGGCTAGCGGGATCTACGAGCAGTACTTC	CASSYSAASGIYEQYF
TRBV5-1	TRBJ2-2	-	TRBD2	TGCGCCAGCAGCATTACCGGGACTAGCGGGAGTGGGGAGCTGTTTTTT	CASSITGTSGSGELFF
TRBV9	TRBJ2-5	-	TRBD1	TGTGCCAGCAGCGTAGCTACCGAGGGGGCGCGAGAGACCCAGTACTTC	CASSVATEGARETQYF
TRBV9	TRBJ1-1	-	-	TGTGCCAGCAGCGGACGGGTGAACACTGAAGCTTTCTTT	CASSGRVNTEAFF
TRBV2	TRBJ2-7	-	TRBD1	TGTGCCAGCAATTTCGGGACAGGGACCTACGAGCAGTACTTC	CASNFGTGTYEQYF
TRBV4-3	TRBJ2-7	-	TRBD1	TGCGCCAGCAGCCAACACTCCCCGGACAGGAGCTACGAGCAGTACTTC	CASSQHSPDRSYEQYF
TRBV28	TRBJ2-1	-	TRBD1	TGTGCCAGCAGTCGACGGGACAGAGACAATGAGCAGTTCTTC	CASSRRDRDNEQFF